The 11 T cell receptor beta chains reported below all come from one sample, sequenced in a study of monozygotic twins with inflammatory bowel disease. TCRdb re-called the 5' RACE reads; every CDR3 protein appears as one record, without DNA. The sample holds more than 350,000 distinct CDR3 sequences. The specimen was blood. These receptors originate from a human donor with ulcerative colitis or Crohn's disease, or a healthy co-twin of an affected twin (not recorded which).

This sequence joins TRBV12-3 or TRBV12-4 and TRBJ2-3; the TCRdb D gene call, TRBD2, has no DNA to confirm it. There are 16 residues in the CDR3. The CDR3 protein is CASRPNPGLLPDTQYF.

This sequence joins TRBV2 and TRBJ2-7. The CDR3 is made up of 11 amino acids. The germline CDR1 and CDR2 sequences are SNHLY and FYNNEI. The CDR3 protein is CASSEAYEQYF.

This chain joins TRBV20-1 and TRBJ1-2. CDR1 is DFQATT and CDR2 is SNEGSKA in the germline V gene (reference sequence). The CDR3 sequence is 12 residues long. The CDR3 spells CSAIILNYGYTF.

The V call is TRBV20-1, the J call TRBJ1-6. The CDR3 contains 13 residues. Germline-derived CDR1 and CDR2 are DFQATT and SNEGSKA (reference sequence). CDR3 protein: CSASDHLNSPLHF.

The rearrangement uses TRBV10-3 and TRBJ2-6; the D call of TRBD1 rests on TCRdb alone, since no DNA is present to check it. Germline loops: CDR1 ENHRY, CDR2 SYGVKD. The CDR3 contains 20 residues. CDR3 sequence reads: CAISEAGPGQAYSGANVLTF.

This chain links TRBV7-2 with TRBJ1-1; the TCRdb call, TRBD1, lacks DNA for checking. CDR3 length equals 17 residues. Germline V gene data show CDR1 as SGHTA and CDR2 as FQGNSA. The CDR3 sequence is CASSSPYRADIGTEAFF.

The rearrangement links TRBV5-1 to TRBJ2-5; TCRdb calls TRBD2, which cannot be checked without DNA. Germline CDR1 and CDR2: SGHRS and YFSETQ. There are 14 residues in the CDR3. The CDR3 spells CASSLEGLSETQYF.

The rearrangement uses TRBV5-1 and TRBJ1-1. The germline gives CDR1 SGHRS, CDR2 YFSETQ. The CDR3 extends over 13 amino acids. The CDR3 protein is CASSLGKNTEAFF.

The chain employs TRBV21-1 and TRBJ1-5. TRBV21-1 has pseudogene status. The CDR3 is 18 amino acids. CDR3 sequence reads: CASSPQERARRGNQPQHF.

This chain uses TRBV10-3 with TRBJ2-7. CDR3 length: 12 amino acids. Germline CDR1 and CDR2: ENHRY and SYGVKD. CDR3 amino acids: CAISVGVYEQYF.

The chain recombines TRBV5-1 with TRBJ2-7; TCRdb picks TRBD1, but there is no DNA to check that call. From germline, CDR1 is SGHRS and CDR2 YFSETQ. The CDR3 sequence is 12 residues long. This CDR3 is CASSRRGYEQYF.